The rows below give T cell receptor beta chains drawn from one sample of a study of shared T cell receptors in the human thymus. The table came from immunoSEQ multiplex PCR; TCRdb's copy has only in-frame clones and leaves some out. The sample shows hundreds of thousands of clones, roughly 90% of them seen only once. These data were likewise used in another study, on human thymus T cells.

What was sequenced was thymocytes. The source is a boy in the first two years of life with a congenital heart defect. CDR3s include the opening cysteine and the closing phenylalanine or tryptophan. Each record gives: V gene, D gene, J gene, clone size, CDR3 protein, CDR3 DNA. A D gene is named only where the DNA matches it firmly. Size values are once, few and many counts, or a class for expanded clones, and some rows have none.

V gene: TRBV29-1
D gene: TRBD2
J gene: TRBJ2-2
clone size: once
CDR3 protein: CSVASGRNTGELFF
CDR3 DNA: TGCAGCGTGGCTAGCGGGAGGAACACCGGGGAGCTGTTTTTT

V gene: TRBV4-1
D gene: NA
J gene: TRBJ1-2
clone size: NA
CDR3 protein: CASSQLILTGRADYGYTF
CDR3 DNA: TGCGCCAGCAGCCAACTAATTCTTACAGGGCGGGCGGACTATGGCTACACCTTC

V gene: TRBV15
D gene: NA
J gene: TRBJ2-5
clone size: NA
CDR3 protein: CATSRGPQEQETQYF
CDR3 DNA: TGTGCCACCAGCAGAGGACCTCAGGAACAAGAGACCCAGTACTTC

V gene: TRBV9
D gene: TRBD1
J gene: TRBJ2-1
clone size: once
CDR3 protein: CASSGRWGTGGNEQFF
CDR3 DNA: TGTGCCAGCAGCGGTAGGTGGGGGACAGGGGGCAATGAGCAGTTCTTC

V gene: TRBV12-5
D gene: TRBD2
J gene: TRBJ2-1
clone size: NA
CDR3 protein: CASGLVPFLAANSSYNEQFF
CDR3 DNA: TGTGCTAGTGGTTTGGTACCGTTCCTAGCGGCAAACAGCTCCTACAATGAGCAGTTCTTC

V gene: TRBV15
D gene: TRBD2
J gene: TRBJ2-6
clone size: NA
CDR3 protein: CATSRDPAGVPGANVLTF
CDR3 DNA: TGTGCCACCAGCAGAGACCCCGCGGGGGTCCCTGGGGCCAACGTCCTGACTTTC

V gene: TRBV12-5
D gene: TRBD1
J gene: TRBJ2-3
clone size: NA
CDR3 protein: CASGLVRVRGRTDTQYF
CDR3 DNA: TGTGCTAGTGGTTTGGTACGGGTCAGGGGGCGCACAGATACGCAGTATTTT

V gene: TRBV5-6
D gene: NA
J gene: TRBJ2-7
clone size: NA
CDR3 protein: CASSPPGKGTCRYEQYF
CDR3 DNA: TGTGCCAGCAGCCCCCCCGGGAAGGGGACATGTCGGTACGAGCAGTACTTC

V gene: TRBV27
D gene: NA
J gene: TRBJ2-7
clone size: NA
CDR3 protein: CASSYTVSSYEQYF
CDR3 DNA: TGTGCCAGCAGTTATACGGTTAGCTCCTACGAGCAGTACTTC

V gene: TRBV5-6
D gene: TRBD1
J gene: TRBJ1-5
clone size: NA
CDR3 protein: CASALGQQPQHF
CDR3 DNA: TGTGCCAGCGCCTTGGGACAGCAGCCCCAGCATTTT

V gene: TRBV28
D gene: NA
J gene: TRBJ1-5
clone size: NA
CDR3 protein: CASKVTNGGLYSNQPQHF
CDR3 DNA: TGTGCCAGCAAAGTCACGAACGGAGGCCTCTATAGCAATCAGCCCCAGCATTTT

V gene: TRBV7-2
D gene: NA
J gene: TRBJ2-1
clone size: once
CDR3 protein: CASSLRWSSYNEQFF
CDR3 DNA: TGTGCCAGCAGCTTACGGTGGAGCTCCTACAATGAGCAGTTCTTC

V gene: TRBV5-1
D gene: TRBD1
J gene: TRBJ2-7
clone size: NA
CDR3 protein: CASSQGQGETYEQYF
CDR3 DNA: TGCGCCAGCAGCCAAGGACAGGGGGAGACCTACGAGCAGTACTTC

V gene: TRBV28
D gene: TRBD2
J gene: TRBJ2-3
clone size: once
CDR3 protein: CASSLTQTSGIDTQYF
CDR3 DNA: TGTGCCAGCAGTTTAACCCAGACTAGCGGGATAGATACGCAGTATTTT

V gene: TRBV12-5
D gene: TRBD1
J gene: TRBJ2-7
clone size: NA
CDR3 protein: CASGWDSISYEQYF
CDR3 DNA: TGTGCTAGTGGTTGGGACAGTATCTCCTACGAGCAGTACTTC

V gene: TRBV29-1
D gene: NA
J gene: TRBJ2-5
clone size: NA
CDR3 protein: CSVEGRNQETQYF
CDR3 DNA: TGCAGCGTTGAGGGCAGGAACCAAGAGACCCAGTACTTC

V gene: TRBV5-1
D gene: TRBD1
J gene: TRBJ1-3
clone size: NA
CDR3 protein: CASSLGQGFSGNTIYF
CDR3 DNA: TGCGCCAGCAGCTTGGGACAGGGGTTCTCTGGAAACACCATATATTTT

V gene: TRBV4-3
D gene: NA
J gene: TRBJ1-5
clone size: NA
CDR3 protein: CASSPDPGINQPQHF
CDR3 DNA: TGCGCCAGCAGCCCCGACCCAGGGATCAATCAGCCCCAGCATTTT

V gene: TRBV7-9
D gene: TRBD2
J gene: TRBJ2-3
clone size: NA
CDR3 protein: CASSSGGLGDTQYF
CDR3 DNA: TGTGCCAGCAGCTCCGGGGGGTTGGGAGATACGCAGTATTTT

V gene: TRBV6-5
D gene: NA
J gene: TRBJ1-1
clone size: NA
CDR3 protein: CASSRKETEAFF
CDR3 DNA: TGTGCCAGCAGCCGAAAGGAGACTGAAGCTTTCTTT

V gene: TRBV14
D gene: TRBD2
J gene: TRBJ2-5
clone size: NA
CDR3 protein: CASSQGDYRNQETQYF
CDR3 DNA: TGTGCCAGCAGCCAAGGGGACTATCGAAACCAAGAGACCCAGTACTTC

V gene: TRBV29-1
D gene: TRBD2
J gene: TRBJ2-7
clone size: NA
CDR3 protein: CSVAPRLAGPVRQYF
CDR3 DNA: TGCAGCGTTGCCCCTAGACTAGCGGGACCCGTGAGGCAGTACTTC

V gene: TRBV11-3
D gene: TRBD1
J gene: TRBJ1-1
clone size: NA
CDR3 protein: CASSLVRQGALDTEAFF
CDR3 DNA: TGTGCCAGCAGCTTAGTAAGGCAGGGGGCTTTGGATACTGAAGCTTTCTTT

V gene: TRBV28
D gene: NA
J gene: TRBJ2-7
clone size: NA
CDR3 protein: CASRNRERDYEQYF
CDR3 DNA: TGTGCCAGCAGAAACAGGGAAAGGGACTACGAGCAGTACTTC

V gene: TRBV19
D gene: TRBD2
J gene: TRBJ2-1
clone size: NA
CDR3 protein: CASSMVRSAGGSNEQFF
CDR3 DNA: TGTGCCAGTAGTATGGTTCGGTCGGCGGGAGGGTCCAATGAGCAGTTCTTC

V gene: TRBV7-7
D gene: TRBD2
J gene: TRBJ2-7
clone size: NA
CDR3 protein: CASSPGGEARYEQYF
CDR3 DNA: TGTGCCAGCAGCCCCGGGGGGGAGGCCCGCTACGAGCAGTACTTC

V gene: TRBV6-1
D gene: TRBD1
J gene: TRBJ2-7
clone size: NA
CDR3 protein: CASSERDSPYEQYF
CDR3 DNA: TGTGCCAGCAGTGAAAGGGACAGTCCCTACGAGCAGTACTTC

V gene: TRBV28
D gene: NA
J gene: TRBJ2-7
clone size: NA
CDR3 protein: CASSLRGADYEQYF
CDR3 DNA: TGTGCCAGCAGTTTACGCGGGGCGGACTACGAGCAGTACTTC

V gene: TRBV11-2
D gene: TRBD2
J gene: TRBJ2-3
clone size: NA
CDR3 protein: CASSPKRDSTDTQYF
CDR3 DNA: TGTGCCAGCAGCCCTAAGCGGGATTCCACAGATACGCAGTATTTT

V gene: TRBV30
D gene: TRBD1
J gene: TRBJ2-3
clone size: NA
CDR3 protein: CAVTGVGTDTQYF
CDR3 DNA: TGTGCCGTCACAGGGGTAGGCACAGATACGCAGTATTTT

V gene: TRBV7-2
D gene: TRBD2
J gene: TRBJ2-7
clone size: NA
CDR3 protein: CASSSRLAELYEQYF
CDR3 DNA: TGTGCCAGCAGCTCCCGACTAGCGGAGTTATACGAGCAGTACTTC

V gene: TRBV28
D gene: TRBD1
J gene: TRBJ1-2
clone size: NA
CDR3 protein: CASRVPGQGYGYTF
CDR3 DNA: TGTGCCAGCAGGGTACCGGGACAGGGGTATGGCTACACCTTC

V gene: TRBV28
D gene: TRBD2
J gene: TRBJ2-3
clone size: NA
CDR3 protein: CASSAAGLAGRDTQYF
CDR3 DNA: TGTGCCAGCAGTGCGGCGGGGCTAGCGGGAAGGGATACGCAGTATTTT

V gene: TRBV30
D gene: NA
J gene: TRBJ2-3
clone size: NA
CDR3 protein: CAWSVQGDTDTQYF
CDR3 DNA: TGTGCCTGGAGTGTACAGGGAGACACAGATACGCAGTATTTT

V gene: TRBV12-5
D gene: TRBD2
J gene: TRBJ2-1
clone size: NA
CDR3 protein: CASGLVAAGGPHEQFF
CDR3 DNA: TGTGCTAGTGGTTTGGTGGCAGCGGGAGGGCCGCATGAGCAGTTCTTC

V gene: TRBV14
D gene: TRBD1
J gene: TRBJ1-1
clone size: NA
CDR3 protein: CASSPSTGWGTTEAFF
CDR3 DNA: TGTGCCAGCAGCCCTTCGACAGGGTGGGGCACCACTGAAGCTTTCTTT

V gene: TRBV6-6
D gene: NA
J gene: TRBJ2-2
clone size: NA
CDR3 protein: CASSYSTSLTGELFF
CDR3 DNA: TGTGCCAGCAGTTACTCGACTAGTCTGACCGGGGAGCTGTTTTTT

V gene: TRBV13
D gene: NA
J gene: TRBJ1-1
clone size: NA
CDR3 protein: CASSKDRLTTEAFF
CDR3 DNA: TGTGCCAGCAGCAAAGACAGGTTGACCACTGAAGCTTTCTTT

V gene: TRBV2
D gene: NA
J gene: TRBJ1-2
clone size: NA
CDR3 protein: CASSPPARDYGYTF
CDR3 DNA: TGTGCCAGCAGTCCTCCGGCGCGGGACTATGGCTACACCTTC

V gene: TRBV27
D gene: TRBD2
J gene: TRBJ2-2
clone size: once
CDR3 protein: CASTPYVPSGRADDGELFF
CDR3 DNA: TGTGCCAGCACCCCTTATGTGCCTAGCGGGAGGGCCGATGACGGGGAGCTGTTTTTT

V gene: TRBV5-5
D gene: TRBD1
J gene: TRBJ1-2
clone size: NA
CDR3 protein: CASSASGTGYIYGYTF
CDR3 DNA: TGTGCCAGCAGCGCGTCCGGGACAGGGTACATCTATGGCTACACCTTC

V gene: TRBV9
D gene: TRBD2
J gene: TRBJ2-5
clone size: NA
CDR3 protein: CASSEGTSGSQTQYF
CDR3 DNA: TGTGCCAGCAGTGAGGGGACTAGCGGGTCTCAGACCCAGTACTTC

V gene: TRBV6-5
D gene: TRBD2
J gene: TRBJ2-7
clone size: few
CDR3 protein: CASSYRTSGSYEQYF
CDR3 DNA: TGTGCCAGCAGTTACAGGACTAGCGGGAGCTACGAGCAGTACTTC

V gene: TRBV4-2
D gene: NA
J gene: TRBJ2-5
clone size: NA
CDR3 protein: CASSQDRRDRQETQYF
CDR3 DNA: TGTGCCAGCAGCCAAGATCGCAGGGATCGCCAAGAGACCCAGTACTTC

V gene: TRBV14
D gene: NA
J gene: TRBJ2-1
clone size: NA
CDR3 protein: CASSQGLAGSLYNEQFF
CDR3 DNA: TGTGCCAGCAGCCAAGGACTGGCGGGGTCACTGTACAATGAGCAGTTCTTC

V gene: TRBV7-9
D gene: NA
J gene: TRBJ2-5
clone size: NA
CDR3 protein: CASSLGLGAARETQYF
CDR3 DNA: TGTGCCAGCAGCTTAGGCTTAGGAGCCGCGAGGGAGACCCAGTACTTC

V gene: TRBV5-6
D gene: TRBD1
J gene: TRBJ2-1
clone size: once
CDR3 protein: CASSLVGQTSSYNEQFF
CDR3 DNA: TGTGCCAGCAGCTTGGTGGGACAGACCAGCTCCTACAATGAGCAGTTCTTC

V gene: TRBV4-2
D gene: NA
J gene: TRBJ2-3
clone size: NA
CDR3 protein: CASSQETRTKSTDTQYF
CDR3 DNA: TGTGCCAGCAGCCAAGAAACTCGAACGAAAAGCACAGATACGCAGTATTTT